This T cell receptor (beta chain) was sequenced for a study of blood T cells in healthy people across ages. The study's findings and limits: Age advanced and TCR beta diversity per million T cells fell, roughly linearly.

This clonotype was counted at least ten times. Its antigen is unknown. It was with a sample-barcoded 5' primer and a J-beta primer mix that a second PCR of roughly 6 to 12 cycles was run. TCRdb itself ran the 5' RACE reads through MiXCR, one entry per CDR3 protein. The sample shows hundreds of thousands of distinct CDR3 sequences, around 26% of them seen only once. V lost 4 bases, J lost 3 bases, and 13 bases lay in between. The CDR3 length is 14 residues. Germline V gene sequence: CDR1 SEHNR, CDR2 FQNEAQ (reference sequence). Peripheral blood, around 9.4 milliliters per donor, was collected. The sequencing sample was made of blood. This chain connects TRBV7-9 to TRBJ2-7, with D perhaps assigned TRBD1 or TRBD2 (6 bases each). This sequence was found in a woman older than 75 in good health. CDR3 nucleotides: TGTGCCAGCAGCTCAGCCGGGGGCCACTACGAGCAGTACTTC. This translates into CASSSAGGHYEQYF. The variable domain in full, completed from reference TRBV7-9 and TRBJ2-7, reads DTGVSQNPRHKITKRGQNVTFRCDPISEHNRLYWYRQTLGQGPEFLTYFQNEAQLEKSRLLSDRFSAERPKGSFSTLEIQRTEQGDSAMYLCASSSAGGHYEQYFGPGTRLTVT.